This TCR beta chain was observed in a study of PD-1 blockade in classical Hodgkin lymphoma. Remarks on this clone: What it recognizes is unknown.

Every patient relapsed after autologous stem cell transplantation, and brentuximab vedotin exposure varied. Study-level points and caveats: Patients were excluded if nivolumab began under 1 year after ASCT (the autologous transplant). Complete responders started with a diversity level that resembled newly diagnosed patients at baseline.

Clones were sequenced by immunoSEQ multiplex PCR, and TCRdb holds only the in-frame ones, with some missing. The data show tens of thousands of clones, roughly 71% seen once. This specimen was peripheral blood mononuclear cells (PBMCs), taken before the second cycle of nivolumab. The TCR was taken from a human donor with classical Hodgkin lymphoma.

CDR3 in amino acids: CASSFRGQSINQPQHF. DNA of the CDR3: TGTGCCAGCAGCTTTCGGGGACAGTCCATTAATCAGCCCCAGCATTTT. V gene TRBV7-2 combines with J gene TRBJ1-5, with 7 bases aligning to TRBD1. V shed 3 bases and J 4 bases; nucleotides not matched to a gene: 9. The CDR3 has 16 amino acids. Germline CDR1 SGHTA, CDR2 FQGNSA.